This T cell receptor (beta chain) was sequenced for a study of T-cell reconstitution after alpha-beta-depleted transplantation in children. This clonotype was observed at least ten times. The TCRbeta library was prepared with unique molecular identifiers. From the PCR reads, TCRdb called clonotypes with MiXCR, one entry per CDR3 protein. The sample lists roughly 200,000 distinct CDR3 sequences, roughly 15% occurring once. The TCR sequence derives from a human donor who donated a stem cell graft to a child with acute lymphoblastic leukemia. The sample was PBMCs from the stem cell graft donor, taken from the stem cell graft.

The CDR3 reads CASSSTLDRAEYGYTF. In DNA, the CDR3 is TGTGCCAGCAGTTCGACCCTGGACAGGGCCGAGTATGGCTACACCTTC. J is TRBJ1-2 and V is TRBV6-5; 8 nucleotides line up with TRBD1. Germline-derived CDR1 and CDR2 are MNHEY and SVGAGI. The CDR3 contains 16 residues. The V segment lost 4 bases and the J segment 5 bases; nucleotides outside the gene matches: 12.